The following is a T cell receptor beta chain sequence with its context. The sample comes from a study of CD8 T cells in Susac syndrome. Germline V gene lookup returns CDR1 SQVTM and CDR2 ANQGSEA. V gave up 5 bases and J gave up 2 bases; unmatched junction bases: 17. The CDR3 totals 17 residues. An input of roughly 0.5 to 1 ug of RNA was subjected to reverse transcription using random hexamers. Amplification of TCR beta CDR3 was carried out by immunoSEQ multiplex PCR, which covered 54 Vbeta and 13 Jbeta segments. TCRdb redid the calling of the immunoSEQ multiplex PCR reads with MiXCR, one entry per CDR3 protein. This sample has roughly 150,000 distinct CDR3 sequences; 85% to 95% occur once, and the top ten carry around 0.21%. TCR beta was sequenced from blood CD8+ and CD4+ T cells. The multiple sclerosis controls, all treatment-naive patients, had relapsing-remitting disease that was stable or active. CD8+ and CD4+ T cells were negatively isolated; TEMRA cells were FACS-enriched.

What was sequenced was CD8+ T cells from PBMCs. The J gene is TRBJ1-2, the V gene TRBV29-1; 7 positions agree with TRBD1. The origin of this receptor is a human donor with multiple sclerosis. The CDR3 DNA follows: TGCAGCGTTAGATCTAATGATGACAGGGCGCAAAACTATGGCTACACCTTC. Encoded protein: CSVRSNDDRAQNYGYTF.